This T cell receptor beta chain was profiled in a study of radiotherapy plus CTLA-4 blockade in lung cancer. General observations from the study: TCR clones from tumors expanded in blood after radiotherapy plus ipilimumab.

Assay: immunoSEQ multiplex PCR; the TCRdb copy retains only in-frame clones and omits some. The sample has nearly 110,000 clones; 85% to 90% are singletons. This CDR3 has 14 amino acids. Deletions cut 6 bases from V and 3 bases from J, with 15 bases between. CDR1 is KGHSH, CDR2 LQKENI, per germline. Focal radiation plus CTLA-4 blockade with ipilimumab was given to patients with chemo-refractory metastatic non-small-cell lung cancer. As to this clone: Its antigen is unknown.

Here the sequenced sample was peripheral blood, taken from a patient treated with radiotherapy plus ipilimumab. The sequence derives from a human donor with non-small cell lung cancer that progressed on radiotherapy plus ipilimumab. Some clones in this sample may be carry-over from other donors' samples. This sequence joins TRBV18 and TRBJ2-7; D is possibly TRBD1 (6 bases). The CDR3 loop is CASSPGQDFYEQYF. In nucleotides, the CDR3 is TGTGCCAGCTCTCCGGGACAAGATTTCTACGAGCAGTACTTC.